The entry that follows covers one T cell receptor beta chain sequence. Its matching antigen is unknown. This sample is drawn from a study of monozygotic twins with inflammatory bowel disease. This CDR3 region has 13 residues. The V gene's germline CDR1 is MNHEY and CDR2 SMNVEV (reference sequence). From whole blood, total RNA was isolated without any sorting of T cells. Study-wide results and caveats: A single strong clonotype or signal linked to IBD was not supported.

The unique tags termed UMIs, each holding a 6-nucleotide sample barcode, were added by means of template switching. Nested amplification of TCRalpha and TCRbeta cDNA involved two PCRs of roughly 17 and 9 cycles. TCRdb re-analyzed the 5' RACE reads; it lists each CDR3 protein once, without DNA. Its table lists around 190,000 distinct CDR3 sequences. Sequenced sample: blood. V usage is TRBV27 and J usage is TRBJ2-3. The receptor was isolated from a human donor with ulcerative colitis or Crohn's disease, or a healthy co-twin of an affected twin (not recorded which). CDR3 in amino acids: CASSLRQSDTQYF.